This TCR beta chain was recorded in a study of post-analysis software for immune sequencing data. This clonotype was seen only a few times. As yet, its antigen is unknown. Tagging with unique molecular identifiers was a feature of the TCR beta cDNA libraries. TCRdb re-called the PCR reads through MiXCR, storing one row per CDR3 protein. The repertoire holds roughly 670,000 distinct CDR3 sequences, more than 50% seen once, with about 10% in the top ten. Findings of the study overall: Patients with multiple sclerosis recorded significantly lower normalized Chao1 diversity than controls, the study found. About five TRBV segments were more frequent in patients than controls; TRBV5-6, TRBV5-1 and TRBV20-1 belonged to this group.

This CDR3 has 16 amino acids. Germline CDR1 and CDR2: DFQATT and SNEGSKA (reference sequence). After removal of 0 bases from V and 7 bases from J, the junction contained 7 bases not matched to a gene. This TCR was sampled from a girl aged 2-10 years with multiple sclerosis. The V and J genes are TRBV20-1 and TRBJ2-1; TRBD2 agrees at 12 bases. Source material: blood. The CDR3 loop reads CSARDAASGGGNEQFF. For the CDR3, the DNA is TGCAGTGCTAGAGATGCGGCTAGCGGGGGGGGTAATGAGCAGTTCTTC.